This entry lists 10 T cell receptor beta chains sequenced from one sample in a study of a mutant IDH1 vaccine in newly diagnosed glioma. Described time point: week 23, last vaccination. Alongside topical imiquimod, each dose of vaccine comprised 300 ug of mutant IDH1 20-mer peptide. Their antigens are not known. Data came from immunoSEQ multiplex PCR; TCRdb stores just in-frame clones and leaves some out. The table includes about 82,000 clones, approximately 85% detected once. The specimen comprised PBMCs, sampled from a glioma patient whose treatment included an IDH1 peptide vaccine. The origin of the receptors is a man aged 25-40 years with glioma. Some clones in this sample may be carry-over from other donors' samples.

In this sample, this clone turned up a few times. The CDR3 sequence: CASSRQGVDGYTF. In DNA, the CDR3 is TGTGCCAGCTCACGACAGGGAGTAGACGGCTACACCTTC. This chain links TRBV18 with TRBJ1-2, with 7 nucleotides matching TRBD1. Germline trimming cut 4 bases from V and 8 bases from J; bases unmatched to any gene: 7. This CDR3 is built from 13 residues. Germline lookup yields CDR1 KGHSH and CDR2 LQKENI.

This chain uses TRBV7-9 with TRBJ2-1; no reliable D call. V dropped 6 bases and J dropped 4 bases, with 7 bases sitting between them. The CDR3 runs to 12 residues. CDR1 and CDR2 from the germline V gene are SEHNR and FQNEAQ (reference sequence). The CDR3 bases are TGTGCCAGCAGTCTGGGGTACAATGAGCAGTTCTTC. Protein product: CASSLGYNEQFF. The variable domain in full, with the rest retrieved from reference TRBV7-9 and TRBJ2-1, is DTGVSQNPRHKITKRGQNVTFRCDPISEHNRLYWYRQTLGQGPEFLTYFQNEAQLEKSRLLSDRFSAERPKGSFSTLEIQRTEQGDSAMYLCASSLGYNEQFFGPGTRLTVL.

The CDR3 sequence: CASRQGGTNQPQHF. The CDR3, as DNA: TGTGCCAGTAGACAGGGAGGAACCAATCAGCCCCAGCATTTT. The chain recombines TRBV19 with TRBJ1-5; D is possibly TRBD1 (6 bases). Trimming shortened V by 6 bases and J by 3 bases, and 12 bases separated the two germline ends. The CDR3 runs 14 residues. The germline gives CDR1 LNHDA, CDR2 SQIVND (reference sequence).

The chain links TRBV5-1 to TRBJ2-1, with 8 bases fitting TRBD1. The CDR3 has 15 residues. V was clipped by 0 bases and J by 6 bases; unmatched bases: 5. The germline V gene encodes CDR1 SGHRS and CDR2 YFSETQ. The CDR3 DNA reads TGCGCCAGCAGCTTGGGGACAGGGAGCGGCAATGAGCAGTTCTTC. Protein sequence: CASSLGTGSGNEQFF.

The chain has TRBV18 and TRBJ2-1, with D tentatively TRBD2 (6 bases). V lost 2 bases, J lost 8 bases, and 13 bases lay in between. The CDR3 is 14 residues long. CDR1 is KGHSH, CDR2 LQKENI, per germline. CDR3 DNA sequence: TGTGCCAGCTCACCAATCGGGGGTCTGGATGAGCAGTTCTTC. This encodes CASSPIGGLDEQFF.

The chain has TRBV19 and TRBJ2-7; no firm D call. The V gene's germline CDR1 is LNHDA and CDR2 SQIVND (reference sequence). V lost 3 bases and J lost 3, with 12 bases in between. This CDR3 is built from 14 residues. The CDR3 sequence: CASSMGQTLYEQYF. The CDR3 coding sequence is TGTGCCAGTAGTATGGGCCAGACACTCTACGAGCAGTACTTC.

The genes are TRBV19 and TRBJ2-6, with a weak D call TRBD2 (5 bases). CDR1 and CDR2 (germline): LNHDA, SQIVND (reference sequence). The CDR3 consists of 16 residues. V gave up 8 bases and J gave up 0 bases, with 14 bases separating them. CDR3 amino acids: CASREGSNSGANVLTF. CDR3 DNA: TGTGCCAGTCGCGAGGGCAGCAACTCTGGGGCCAACGTCCTGACTTTC.

This chain joins TRBV6-5 and TRBJ2-2; no definite D call. CDR1 and CDR2 (germline): MNHEY, SVGAGI. The CDR3 contains 13 residues. The V and J ends lost 2 bases and 6 bases respectively, with 7 bases between them. The DNA of the CDR3 is TGTGCCAGCAGTTACGCCCTCTCCGGGGAGCTGTTTTTT. Its translation: CASSYALSGELFF.

This chain joins TRBV19 and TRBJ1-5; no clear D gene. Germline CDR1 LNHDA, CDR2 SQIVND (reference sequence). V was trimmed by 1 base and J by 5 bases, leaving 6 bases between them. CDR3 length: 13 amino acids. CDR3 residues: CASSIVADQPQHF. The CDR3 DNA reads as TGTGCCAGTAGTATAGTGGCAGATCAGCCCCAGCATTTT.

CDR3 nucleotide sequence: TGTGCCAGCAGTCTAGAGCTTACCGGGACTTTCTCCTACGAGCAGTACTTC. Translating gives CASSLELTGTFSYEQYF. The chain has TRBV28 and TRBJ2-7, with a possible D match to TRBD2 (6 bases). The V and J ends lost 5 bases and 0 bases respectively, with 20 bases between them. The V gene's germline CDR1 is MDHEN and CDR2 SYDVKM. The CDR3 length is 17 residues.